One and the same sample provided the 12 T cell receptor beta chains below, sequenced in a study of cytomegalovirus exposure and HLA in healthy donors. The PCR contained 60 Vbeta and 13 Jbeta primers. Libraries were prepared by immunoSEQ multiplex PCR; TCRdb keeps only in-frame clonotypes and omits some of them. The sample records tens of thousands of clones, 65% to 90% being singletons. Material: PBMCs. The origin of the receptors is a woman aged 18-29 years in good health and CMV-seropositive.

This clone has a single count. The V call is TRBV6-5, the J call TRBJ2-7; D is possibly TRBD1 (5 bases). The germline gives CDR1 MNHEY, CDR2 SVGAGI. V lost 0 bases and J 3 bases, leaving 12 bases between the germline ends. The CDR3 extends over 15 amino acids. The CDR3 reads CASSYSGQAIYEQYF. The CDR3 DNA follows: TGTGCCAGCAGTTACTCGGGGCAGGCCATCTACGAGCAGTACTTC.

This chain uses TRBV6-5 with TRBJ2-7; perhaps TRBD1 as D (6 bases). The length of the CDR3 is 14 residues. V dropped 2 bases and J dropped 0 bases, with 8 bases sitting between them. CDR1 is MNHEY, CDR2 SVGAGI, per germline. The CDR3 DNA reads as TGTGCCAGCAGTTACCGGGACAACTCCTACGAGCAGTACTTC. Translating gives CASSYRDNSYEQYF.

The chain joins TRBV9 to TRBJ2-1; TRBD2 aligns across 13 bases. The CDR3 is made up of 19 amino acids. With 4 bases clipped from V and 8 bases from J, the junction kept 18 bases outside the gene matches. CDR1 is SGDLS, CDR2 YYNGEE, per germline. DNA of the CDR3: TGTGCCAGCAGCCACCCCCGGGAGACTAGCGGGGGGCACAGGGATGAGCAGTTCTTC. This translates into CASSHPRETSGGHRDEQFF. Full variable domain (outside the CDR3, taken from reference TRBV9 and TRBJ2-1): DSGVTQTPKHLITATGQRVTLRCSPRSGDLSVYWYQQSLDQGLQFLIQYYNGEERAKGNILERFSAQQFPDLHSELNLSSLELGDSALYFCASSHPRETSGGHRDEQFFGPGTRLTVL.

This chain links TRBV19 with TRBJ1-2, with D tentatively TRBD1 (5 bases). CDR3 size: 12 residues. CDR1 and CDR2 (germline): LNHDA, SQIVND (reference sequence). Trimming took 10 bases from V and 2 from J, leaving 11 bases between them. CDR3: CATGWTNYGYTF. The CDR3 DNA is TGTGCCACCGGGTGGACAAACTATGGCTACACCTTC.

V is TRBV7-2 and J is TRBJ1-2, with unresolved D. Germline CDR1 SGHTA, CDR2 FQGNSA. The ends were cut back, 3 bases at V and 0 bases at J, with 11 bases in the middle. The CDR3 extends over 15 amino acids. In DNA, the CDR3 is TGTGCCAGCAGCTTCGCGGTCAGCACTAACTATGGCTACACCTTC. It is translated as CASSFAVSTNYGYTF.

J is TRBJ2-1 and V is TRBV29-1; possible D gene TRBD1, 6 bases. The CDR3 sequence is 14 residues long. Trimming left V 7 bases short and J 7 bases short, with 20 bases between. Germline V gene sequence: CDR1 SQVTM, CDR2 ANQGSEA. CDR3 in DNA: TGCAGCGCTCCCCGGGACACCCCTCGGAATGAGCAGTTCTTC. This encodes CSAPRDTPRNEQFF.

About this clone itself: One end of the junction varies from germline; a read error may be responsible. The rearrangement uses TRBV7-9 and TRBJ2-7, with unresolved D. CDR3 length equals 11 residues. In germline, CDR1 is SEHNR, CDR2 FQNEAQ (reference sequence). The CDR3 nucleotides are TGTTCCAGCAGAAAAATAGACGAGCAGTACTTC. Protein sequence: CSSRKIDEQYF. Drawing the rest from reference TRBV7-9 and TRBJ2-7, the complete variable domain is DTGVSQNPRHKITKRGQNVTFRCDPISEHNRLYWYRQTLGQGPEFLTYFQNEAQLEKSRLLSDRFSAERPKGSFSTLEIQRTEQGDSAMYLCSSRKIDEQYFGPGTRLTVT.

This chain joins TRBV4-2 and TRBJ2-7; possibly TRBD2 for D (7 bases). The CDR3 has 16 amino acids. Germline V gene lookup returns CDR1 LGHNA and CDR2 YNFKEQ. V was cut by 4 bases and J by 2 bases, with 18 bases left in between. The CDR3 loop is CASSPEKSGGPYEQYF. CDR3 in DNA: TGTGCCAGCAGCCCCGAGAAGTCCGGGGGGCCCTACGAGCAGTACTTC.

The chain recombines TRBV6-8 with TRBJ1-1; D unclear. The CDR3 spans 13 residues. The V and J ends lost 8 bases and 0 bases respectively, with 10 bases between them. Germline loops: CDR1 MNHGY, CDR2 SAAAGT. CDR3 coding DNA: TGTGCCAGCCTCGAGGTTTTGAACACTGAAGCTTTCTTT. Encoded protein: CASLEVLNTEAFF.

This chain joins TRBV25-1 and TRBJ2-5; D remains unclear. The J call may not be correct, given that the DNA end is closer to TRBJ2-7. CDR1 is MGHDK and CDR2 is SYGVNS in the germline V gene. The CDR3 consists of 14 residues. The CDR3 here is CASSVTEPSYEQYF. CDR3 in DNA: TGTGCCAGCAGTGTCACAGAACCCTCCTACGAGCAGTACTTC.

The chain carries TRBV30 and TRBJ1-5, with 7 bases aligning to TRBD1. The CDR3 sequence is 14 residues long. Per the germline V gene, CDR1 is GTSNPN and CDR2 is SVGIG (reference sequence). V gave up 2 bases and J gave up 6 bases; unmatched junction bases: 7. The CDR3 nucleotides are TGTGCCTGGAGTAGAACAGGGGTTTTTCAGCCCCAGCATTTT. Residues: CAWSRTGVFQPQHF.

V usage is TRBV19 and J usage is TRBJ2-5; TRBD2 matches at 13 bases. Germline CDR1 reads LNHDA; CDR2 reads SQIVND (reference sequence). The V segment lost 5 bases and the J segment 1 base; nucleotides outside the gene matches: 4. This CDR3 is built from 16 residues. The CDR3 nucleotides are TGTGCCAGTAGTCCTAGGACTAGCGGGGGCCAAGAGACCCAGTACTTC. Translated, it gives CASSPRTSGGQETQYF.